The T cell receptor beta chain described here comes from a study of immune characteristics of hereditary and idiopathic chronic pancreatitis. General observations from the study: Controls had less diverse, more clonal TCRbeta repertoires than both pancreatitis groups.

This clone occurred a few times. The antigen is unknown. Profiled with immunoSEQ multiplex PCR; TCRdb holds only in-frame clones, not every one. The sample has over 12,000 clones, around four fifths seen once. Patients having total pancreatectomy with islet autotransplantation provided the chronic pancreatitis pancreas tissue. Chronic pancreatitis patients in the study lacked known diabetes history. TCR beta sequencing used genomic DNA from unsorted bulk pancreas tissue. Germline V CDR1 and CDR2: SGHDN, FVKESK. Trimming shortened V by 2 bases and J by 0 bases, and 5 bases separated the two germline ends. This CDR3 comprises 14 residues.

The TCR originated in a human donor with chronic pancreatitis. The chain links TRBV14 to TRBJ1-5; D not certain. Sequenced sample: pancreas tissue with hereditary chronic pancreatitis. The CDR3 region is CASSQSNSNQPQHF. In DNA form, the CDR3 reads TGTGCCAGCAGCCAAAGTAATAGCAATCAGCCCCAGCATTTT.